In its sample, the clone carrying this TCR beta chain was seen many times. Antigen specificity is unknown. The deep-level immunoSEQ assay was used. The data were produced by immunoSEQ multiplex PCR, yet TCRdb's version contains in-frame clones alone and is incomplete. The table includes approximately 980,000 clones, roughly 72% detected once. Trimming removed 4 bases at V and 3 bases at J, with 5 bases between. This CDR3 spans 11 amino acids. Germline lookup yields CDR1 SGHKS and CDR2 YYEKEE (reference sequence). Every donor, a Caucasian adult, lived in Nashville, Tennessee. The data were obtained in a study of shared clonotypes between healthy human individuals. The study, taken as a whole, reports: When compared with the clonotypes that were shared by all four sorted-subset donors, the non-shared clonotypes turned out to have lower generation probabilities.

The sample comprised memory CD4+ T cells sorted from blood. Subset in this sample: CD45RA-negative fraction. This TCR was sampled from a man in his late teens or twenties in good health. The chain combines TRBV5-5 with TRBJ2-7; D gene uncertain. CDR3 region: CASSINYEQYF. Written as DNA, the CDR3 is TGTGCCAGCAGCATTAACTACGAGCAGTACTTC.